This T cell receptor beta chain was sequenced in a study of cytomegalovirus exposure and HLA in healthy donors. General study points: Generally TCR sequences proved uncommon, though certain public TCRs appeared in numerous donors.

Remarks on this clone: Its cognate antigen is unknown.

Clones were sequenced by immunoSEQ multiplex PCR, and TCRdb holds only the in-frame ones, with some missing. The profile shows roughly 86,000 clones, 95% to 97% of them singletons. The CDR3 totals 12 residues. V lost 1 base, J lost 2 bases, and 6 bases lay in between. The germline V gene has CDR1 SQVTM and CDR2 ANQGSEA. It was the roughly 130-subject validation cohort, separate from the approximately 670-subject first cohort, to which the donors belonged. Sequenced input: PBMCs. The TCR was taken from a young man in good health and CMV-seropositive. This chain connects TRBV29-1 to TRBJ2-7; D may be TRBD1 (6 bases). The CDR3 protein is CSVEAGAYEQYF. CDR3 DNA: TGCAGCGTTGAAGCAGGGGCCTACGAGCAGTACTTC.